A single sample is the source of the 7 T cell receptor beta chains below, sequenced in a study of blood T cell repertoires in COVID-19. The table came from immunoSEQ multiplex PCR; TCRdb's copy has only in-frame clones and leaves some out. The table has 250,000 to 300,000 clones, approximately 86% seen once. The source material was peripheral blood. All receptors come from a woman aged 45-65 years who had recovered from COVID-19.

The chain joins TRBV21-1 to TRBJ2-5; the D call in the table, TRBD1, was not verified against the DNA. TRBV21-1 is assigned pseudogene status. The CDR3 runs 16 residues. The CDR3 bases are TGTGCCAGCAGCAGAGGGACAGGGGGCGCGGGAGAGACCCAGTACTTC. Encoded protein: CASSRGTGGAGETQYF.

The rearrangement joins TRBV4-3 to TRBJ2-1; D is perhaps TRBD2 (5 bases). The CDR3 runs 18 residues. CDR1 and CDR2 (germline): LGHNA, YSLEER. V dropped 0 bases and J dropped 3 bases, with 18 bases sitting between them. The CDR3 is CASSQEGPGSEFYNEQFF. DNA of the CDR3: TGCGCCAGCAGCCAAGAAGGGCCGGGTAGCGAGTTCTACAATGAGCAGTTCTTC.

This chain links TRBV9 with TRBJ2-2; 7 bases are shared with TRBD2. CDR1 is SGDLS and CDR2 is YYNGEE in the germline V gene. The junction had 15 bases not matched to a gene; V was cut back by 9 bases and J by 4 bases. This CDR3 spans 16 amino acids. CDR3 loop: CATGPRGGFGTGELFF. The CDR3 DNA sequence: TGTGCCACCGGCCCCCGGGGAGGGTTTGGCACCGGGGAGCTGTTTTTT.

The chain joins TRBV4-2 to TRBJ1-5; D might be TRBD1 (6 bases). The CDR3 covers 17 residues. The V gene lost 1 base and the J gene lost 6 bases, with 19 bases spanning the gap. Germline V gene lookup returns CDR1 LGHNA and CDR2 YNFKEQ. The CDR3 region has the DNA TGTGCCAGCAGCCAAGGGTCCGGGGGGGCAGGATCTCAGCCCCAGCATTTT. Translated: CASSQGSGGAGSQPQHF.

Here the CDR3 reads CAAGGGANEKLFF. CDR3 coding DNA: TGTGCCGCCGGGGGGGGTGCTAATGAAAAACTGTTTTTT. The rearrangement uses TRBV10-3 and TRBJ1-4; possibly TRBD1 for D (5 bases). Trimming removed 11 bases from V and 3 bases from J, with 13 bases in between. This CDR3 spans 13 amino acids. Germline CDR1 and CDR2: ENHRY and SYGVKD.

As to this clone: This same CDR3 is encoded by further DNA sequences in the sample. The chain carries TRBV29-1 and TRBJ2-7, with TRBD1 as a possible D gene (6 bases). The CDR3 length is 13 residues. The germline V and J ends were trimmed by 4 bases and 0 bases, with 10 bases remaining between them. Germline values: CDR1 SQVTM, CDR2 ANQGSEA. The CDR3 DNA sequence: TGCAGCGTTGGAACAGGGAGCTCCTACGAGCAGTACTTC. Protein product: CSVGTGSSYEQYF.

A single count supports this clone. This chain connects TRBV27 to TRBJ2-1, with TRBD1 as a possible D gene (6 bases). The CDR3 has 15 amino acids. Per germline, CDR1 MNHEY and CDR2 SMNVEV (reference sequence). Between the trimmed V and J ends, which lost 6 bases and 0 bases, there was a span of 12 bases. The CDR3 reads CASSRGPSSYNEQFF. Written as DNA, the CDR3 is TGTGCCAGCAGCAGGGGACCCAGCTCCTACAATGAGCAGTTCTTC.